The present TCR beta chain was sequenced within a study of STAT5B mutations in CD4+ large granular lymphocyte leukemia. Control samples were healthy donors' buffy coats. Germline CDR1 SGHNT, CDR2 YYREEE (reference sequence). The junction had 8 bases not matched to a gene; V was cut back by 4 bases and J by 2 bases. The length of the CDR3 is 16 residues. Profiling relied on immunoSEQ multiplex PCR, and the TCRdb table lists in-frame clones only, not all of them. The table lists tens of thousands of clones, around 80% of them singletons. Material for sequencing was CD4+ T cells from blood buffy coats. The V gene is TRBV5-4, the J gene TRBJ2-3; 9 bases are shared with TRBD2. The origin of this receptor is a human donor in good health. The CDR3 loop reads CASSRRVAGDTDTQYF. CDR3 in DNA: TGTGCCAGCAGCCGTAGAGTAGCGGGGGACACAGATACGCAGTATTTT.